This passage covers 13 T cell receptor beta chains from one sample sequenced in a study of CD4 T cells in relation to SARS-CoV-2 and coronaviruses. The method was immunoSEQ multiplex PCR; TCRdb's version includes in-frame clones alone and lacks a portion of them. The repertoire holds under 13,000 clones, with about 79% as singletons. Before the COVID-19 pandemic, during about 2010-2018, CD4+ T cells were taken from unexposed donors. Isolation of CD4+ T cells took place after about 9 days in culture. Their target antigens are unknown. Source material: CD4+ T cells from PBMCs, cultured in vitro. Source of these receptors: a human donor in good health.

The chain carries TRBV9 and TRBJ2-5, with TRBD2 identical over 8 bases. The length of the CDR3 is 17 residues. Germline lookup yields CDR1 SGDLS and CDR2 YYNGEE. After removal of 4 bases from V and 1 base from J, the junction contained 12 bases not matched to a gene. CDR3 coding DNA: TGTGCCAGCAGCTCCCCCCGGGGGGGCAGGCTCCAAGAGACCCAGTACTTC. This sequence encodes CASSSPRGGRLQETQYF.

The V and J genes are TRBV7-2 and TRBJ2-1; the D call may be TRBD1 or TRBD2 (5 bases each). Germline V gives CDR1 SGHTA, CDR2 FQGNSA. The germline V and J ends were trimmed by 3 bases and 2 bases, with 11 bases remaining between them. The CDR3 covers 15 residues. CDR3 residues: CASSFGDPAYNEQFF. CDR3 DNA sequence: TGTGCCAGCAGCTTCGGGGACCCCGCCTACAATGAGCAGTTCTTC. Based on the CDR3 plus reference TRBV7-2 and TRBJ2-1, the full variable domain is GAGVSQSPSNKVTEKGKDVELRCDPISGHTALYWYRQSLGQGLEFLIYFQGNSAPDKSGLPSDRFSAERTGGSVSTLTIQRTQQEDSAVYLCASSFGDPAYNEQFFGPGTRLTVL.

J is TRBJ1-5 and V is TRBV6-5; no definite D call. CDR3 length: 13 residues. V was shortened by 6 bases and J by 3 bases, with 9 bases between the two germline ends. Germline CDR1 and CDR2: MNHEY and SVGAGI. This CDR3 is CASSHVPNQPQHF. For the CDR3, the DNA is TGTGCCAGCAGCCACGTACCCAATCAGCCCCAGCATTTT.

The chain recombines TRBV4-3 with TRBJ1-5; 7 nucleotides align to TRBD1. The CDR3 sequence is 15 residues long. V lost 2 bases and J lost 7; bases outside the gene matches: 8. In germline, CDR1 is LGHNA, CDR2 YSLEER. In DNA form, the CDR3 reads TGCGCCAGCAGCCAACAGGGGGGTTCAGGGCAGCCCCAGCATTTT. It specifies CASSQQGGSGQPQHF.

The J gene is TRBJ2-5, the V gene TRBV3-1 (or the pseudogene TRBV3-2); D could derive from TRBD1 or TRBD2 (5 bases each). The V end was cut by 0 bases, the J end by 9 bases, with 14 bases between. Germline CDR1 is LGHDT and CDR2 is YNNKEL (reference sequence). The CDR3 loop spans 14 amino acids. The CDR3 DNA follows: TGTGCCAGCAGCCAAGAGGGGACCCCCTTGGCCCAGTACTTC. Encoded protein: CASSQEGTPLAQYF.

This chain uses TRBV19 with TRBJ1-3; no clear D. V lost 3 bases, J lost 4 bases, and 19 bases lay in between. The V gene's germline CDR1 is LNHDA and CDR2 SQIVND (reference sequence). The CDR3 extends over 17 amino acids. CDR3 DNA sequence: TGTGCCAGTAGTATCCCGCCTGGACGGAGCGGAGGAAACACCATATATTTT. Its translation: CASSIPPGRSGGNTIYF.

V and J are TRBV4-2 and TRBJ1-2, with D unresolved. V dropped 0 bases and J dropped 4 bases, with 12 bases sitting between them. Germline V gene lookup returns CDR1 LGHNA and CDR2 YNFKEQ. The CDR3 extends over 15 amino acids. Written as DNA, the CDR3 is TGTGCCAGCAGCCAAGAGAGTAGGGATAGCTATGGCTACACCTTC. It specifies CASSQESRDSYGYTF.

V gene TRBV10-2 combines with J gene TRBJ2-7; no reliable D call. Trimming took 5 bases from V and 0 from J, leaving 11 bases between them. Germline CDR1 WSHSY, CDR2 SAAADI. This CDR3 is built from 14 residues. CDR3 sequence reads: CASSSNSYSYEQYF. Written as DNA, the CDR3 is TGCGCCAGCAGTTCAAACAGCTACTCCTACGAGCAGTACTTC.

This clone has a handful of counts. The V call is TRBV3-1 (or the pseudogene TRBV3-2), the J call TRBJ1-4; unclear D gene. Per germline, CDR1 LGHDT and CDR2 YNNKEL (reference sequence). This CDR3 comprises 13 residues. V lost 1 base to trimming and J lost 8 bases, with 8 bases between them. In nucleotides, the CDR3 is TGTGCCAGCAGCCAAGCCTTGGACGAAAAACTGTTTTTT. It yields the protein CASSQALDEKLFF.

This clone appeared a single time. The chain is built from TRBV11-1 and TRBJ2-7; D is possibly TRBD1 (6 bases). There are 14 residues in the CDR3. Germline assignment: CDR1 SGHAT and CDR2 FQDESV (reference sequence). Trimming pared 6 bases from V and 1 base from J, leaving 13 bases between. CDR3 region: CASSSRTASYEQYF. In DNA, the CDR3 is TGTGCCAGCAGTTCAAGGACAGCGTCCTACGAGCAGTACTTC.

This chain uses TRBV5-1 with TRBJ1-1; D might be TRBD1 (6 bases). CDR1 is SGHRS, CDR2 YFSETQ, per germline. The CDR3 totals 15 residues. Between the trimmed V and J ends, which lost 1 base and 3 bases, there was a span of 13 bases. CDR3 sequence (DNA): TGCGCCAGCAGCTTGAGAGGGTCAGGGGACACTGAAGCTTTCTTT. Translation: CASSLRGSGDTEAFF.

The chain recombines TRBV10-1 with TRBJ2-3; D gene uncertain. Germline V CDR1 and CDR2: WNHNN, SYGVQD (reference sequence). The CDR3 runs 12 residues. The V and J ends lost 4 bases and 6 bases respectively, with 8 bases between them. CDR3 in amino acids: CASSGGSDTQYF. In DNA, the CDR3 is TGCGCCAGCAGTGGGGGTTCGGATACGCAGTATTTT.

V gene TRBV12-3 or TRBV12-4 combines with J gene TRBJ2-1; 9 nucleotides line up with TRBD2. The CDR3 extends over 13 amino acids. Trimming took 8 bases from V and 2 from J; bases not matched to a gene: 1. CDR3 DNA sequence: TGTGCCAGCTGCGGGAGGGCCTACAATGAGCAGTTCTTC. Amino acid sequence: CASCGRAYNEQFF.